This TCR beta chain was identified during a study of CD8 T cells in ankylosing spondylitis. Quantitative 5'-RACE with molecular barcodes was used to make the TCR beta libraries. TCRdb analysed the 5' RACE reads with MiXCR anew, one entry per CDR3 protein. The table has 450,000 or so distinct CDR3 sequences, 20% to 30% seen once; the top ten hold 0.85% to 1%. Only a few counts were recorded for this clonotype. Its specificity is unknown. General study results and limits: In ankylosing spondylitis blood, a motif of seven to nine highly homologous TCR beta variants appeared characteristic. Reported data indicate significant enrichment of disease-linked clones within matched ankylosing spondylitis synovial fluid.

This clonotype was obtained from a male donor with ankylosing spondylitis. Sample: blood, either unsorted or a sorted T cell fraction (not recorded which).

The CDR3 is CSARRTRGQPQHF. The CDR3 DNA sequence: TGCAGTGCTAGGCGGACCAGGGGGCAGCCCCAGCATTTT. This chain uses TRBV20-1 with TRBJ1-5; 7 bases align to TRBD1. The CDR3 extends over 13 amino acids. The germline V gene encodes CDR1 DFQATT and CDR2 SNEGSKA (reference sequence). V trimming: 3 bases; J trimming: 7 bases; junction bases outside the gene matches: 6.